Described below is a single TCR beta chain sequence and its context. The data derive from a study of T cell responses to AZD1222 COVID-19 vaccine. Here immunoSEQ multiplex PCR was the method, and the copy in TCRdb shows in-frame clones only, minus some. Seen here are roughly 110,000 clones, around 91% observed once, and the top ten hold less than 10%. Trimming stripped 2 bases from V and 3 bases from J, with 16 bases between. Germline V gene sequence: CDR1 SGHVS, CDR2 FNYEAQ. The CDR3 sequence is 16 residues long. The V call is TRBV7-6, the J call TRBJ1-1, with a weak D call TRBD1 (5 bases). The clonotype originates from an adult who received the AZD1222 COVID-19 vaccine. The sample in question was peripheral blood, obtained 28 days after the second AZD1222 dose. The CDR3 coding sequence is TGTGCCAGCAGCTTAACCGGGGCGTATGGGGACACTGAAGCTTTCTTT. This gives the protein CASSLTGAYGDTEAFF.